The clone carrying this T cell receptor (beta chain) was found a few times. These data originate in a study of patients and donors after allogeneic stem cell transplantation. The V end lost 3 bases, the J end lost 0 bases, and 11 bases lay between the germline ends. This CDR3 region has 17 residues. Germline CDR1 is KGHDR and CDR2 is SFDVKD. TCRdb re-derived calls from the RT-PCR reads in MiXCR, one entry per CDR3 protein. This sample has 900,000 to 1,000,000 distinct CDR3 sequences, with approximately 19% found just once. Material for sequencing was blood, either unsorted or a sorted T cell fraction (not recorded which). The source of this sequence is a human donor who was either an allogeneic HSCT recipient or a stem cell or donor lymphocyte infusion donor (not recorded which). It is not recorded whose cells these are; they may come from a transplant donor. The V and J genes are TRBV24-1 and TRBJ2-6; no clear D gene. CDR3 sequence reads: CATSDHNLGSGANVLTF. The CDR3 bases are TGTGCCACCAGTGATCACAACCTTGGCTCTGGGGCCAACGTCCTGACTTTC.